What follows describes a single T cell receptor beta chain. What it binds is unknown. MiXCR, run by TCRdb on the RT-PCR reads, gives a single entry per CDR3 protein. The sample carries fewer than 650,000 distinct CDR3 sequences, under 15% recorded once. This sample was taken from a study of response to subunit inactivated influenza vaccine. Whole-study findings and limits: A suggestion made by the authors is that each seasonal influenza vaccination recruits few new T cells.

The CDR3 runs 16 residues. Germline CDR1 and CDR2: SGHAT and FQNNGV. V gave up 4 bases and J gave up 3 bases; unmatched junction bases: 11. The V call is TRBV11-2, the J call TRBJ2-5, with 7 positions matching TRBD1. The source was PBMCs from blood, collected more than 35 days after vaccination. This sequence was found in a man between 45 and 60 years old who received an inactivated influenza vaccine. This chain's CDR3 is CASSSRGQGRKETQYF. The CDR3 DNA reads as TGTGCCAGCAGCTCGAGGGGGCAGGGGAGAAAAGAGACCCAGTACTTC.